The 19 T cell receptor beta chains presented below share a single source sample, sequenced in a study of Tregs in tolerant kidney transplant recipients. TCRdb's table, derived via immunoSEQ multiplex PCR, lists solely in-frame clones and lacks some. This sample has under 300,000 clones, with around 82% found just once. The sample consisted of CD4+ T cells from blood. These receptors originate from a human donor in good health.

The J gene is TRBJ1-1, the V gene TRBV6-5, with 7 nucleotides matching TRBD1. The CDR3 consists of 13 residues. Trimming took 4 bases from V and 4 from J; bases not matched to a gene: 3. Germline values: CDR1 MNHEY, CDR2 SVGAGI. The CDR3 DNA reads TGTGCCAGCAGTTCCACAGGGGCCACTGAAGCTTTCTTT. Amino acid sequence: CASSSTGATEAFF.

The rearrangement links TRBV6-5 to TRBJ1-2; the D gene is possibly TRBD1 (5 bases). The V end was cut by 4 bases, the J end by 6 bases, with 18 bases between. CDR3 length: 15 residues. In germline, CDR1 is MNHEY, CDR2 SVGAGI. The CDR3 sequence: CASSWNRGYRNGYTF. CDR3 sequence (DNA): TGTGCCAGCAGTTGGAACCGGGGGTATAGGAATGGCTACACCTTC.

The V call is TRBV7-2, the J call TRBJ2-7; tentatively, D is TRBD1 (6 bases). CDR1 is SGHTA, CDR2 FQGNSA, per germline. CDR3 size: 15 residues. Trimming removed 2 bases at V and 1 base at J, with 12 bases between. The CDR3 region has the DNA TGTGCCAGCAGCTTACAACCCAGGGGTTCCTACGAGCAGTACTTC. Encoded protein: CASSLQPRGSYEQYF.

This clone has only one observation. The genes are TRBV2 and TRBJ1-2; 8 positions agree with TRBD1. Germline CDR1 is SNHLY and CDR2 is FYNNEI. This CDR3 comprises 17 residues. The junction had 7 bases not matched to a gene; V was cut back by 1 base and J by 0 bases. The CDR3 DNA reads as TGTGCCAGCAGTGAAGGTCAGGGGGCTCAAGCTAACTATGGCTACACCTTC. Protein: CASSEGQGAQANYGYTF.

This chain uses TRBV7-3 with TRBJ2-1, with TRBD2 matching over 11 bases. The CDR3 is 16 residues long. The V segment lost 5 bases and the J segment 4 bases; nucleotides outside the gene matches: 7. Germline V gives CDR1 SGHTA, CDR2 FQGTGA. CDR3 in amino acids: CASSVSSGGIYNEQFF. CDR3 DNA sequence: TGTGCCAGCAGCGTCTCTAGCGGGGGGATTTACAATGAGCAGTTCTTC.

The genes are TRBV2 and TRBJ2-3; tentatively, D is TRBD1 or TRBD2 (5 bases each). Germline assignment: CDR1 SNHLY and CDR2 FYNNEI. The CDR3 consists of 17 residues. The V end lost 5 bases, the J end lost 4 bases, and 22 bases lay between the germline ends. The CDR3 bases are TGTGCCAGCAGTAAGAGGGCACAAGGGGTGGGATCAGATACGCAGTATTTT. Translating it yields CASSKRAQGVGSDTQYF.

This sequence joins TRBV5-4 and TRBJ2-1, with D hard to call. Trimming stripped 2 bases from V and 9 bases from J, with 9 bases between. The germline V gene has CDR1 SGHNT and CDR2 YYREEE (reference sequence). The CDR3 length is 12 residues. Written as DNA, the CDR3 is TGTGCCAGCAGCTTATGGAACGGTGAGCAGTTCTTC. It translates to CASSLWNGEQFF.

V usage is TRBV12-5 and J usage is TRBJ1-5; D not certain. The CDR3 is 17 amino acids. Germline CDR1 LGHNT, CDR2 FRNRAP. The V end was cut by 0 bases, the J end by 4 bases, with 16 bases between. This chain's CDR3 is CASGLVRGSWGNQPQHF. In DNA, the CDR3 is TGTGCTAGTGGTTTGGTACGAGGAAGCTGGGGAAATCAGCCCCAGCATTTT.

The chain carries TRBV28 and TRBJ2-7; possibly TRBD1 for D (7 bases). The CDR3 covers 16 residues. V was clipped by 7 bases and J by 1 base, with 20 bases between them. In germline, CDR1 is MDHEN, CDR2 SYDVKM. The CDR3 coding sequence is TGTGCCAGCAAGTTTTCGGGTGCAGGGGGGTCCTACGAGCAGTACTTC. It encodes CASKFSGAGGSYEQYF. Complete variable domain (other parts from reference TRBV28 and TRBJ2-7): DVKVTQSSRYLVKRTGEKVFLECVQDMDHENMFWYRQDPGLGLRLIYFSYDVKMKEKGDIPEGYSVSREKKERFSLILESASTNQTSMYLCASKFSGAGGSYEQYFGPGTRLTVT.

The chain carries TRBV5-4 and TRBJ1-3; no firm D call. This CDR3 spans 17 amino acids. Germline CDR1 and CDR2: SGHNT and YYREEE (reference sequence). Deletions cut 0 bases from V and 0 bases from J, with 13 bases between. The chain's CDR3 is CASSLARSTSSGNTIYF. In nucleotides, the CDR3 is TGTGCCAGCAGCTTGGCCAGATCCACGAGCTCTGGAAACACCATATATTTT.

V and J are TRBV6-1 and TRBJ1-1; 9 bases are shared with TRBD1. CDR3 length equals 14 residues. The V gene's germline CDR1 is MNHNS and CDR2 SASEGT. With 8 bases clipped from V and 3 bases from J, the junction kept 7 bases outside the gene matches. The CDR3 region is CASPRDRADTEAFF. The CDR3 bases are TGTGCCAGCCCGCGGGACAGGGCCGACACTGAAGCTTTCTTT.

V gene TRBV7-2 combines with J gene TRBJ2-7; 7 bases agree with TRBD2. CDR3 length: 15 amino acids. CDR1 and CDR2 from the germline V gene are SGHTA and FQGNSA. V lost 8 bases and J lost 5; bases outside the gene matches: 15. The CDR3: CASGWGGTPPNEQYF. In DNA form, the CDR3 reads TGTGCCAGCGGGTGGGGGGGTACCCCCCCCAACGAGCAGTACTTC.

The V and J genes are TRBV2 and TRBJ1-1; 9 bases line up with TRBD1. Germline assignment: CDR1 SNHLY and CDR2 FYNNEI. After removal of 6 bases from V and 4 bases from J, the junction contained 9 bases not matched to a gene. The CDR3 length is 15 residues. The CDR3 bases are TGTGCCAGCAGAGAATACAGGGGGCCAGGCACTGAAGCTTTCTTT. Residues: CASREYRGPGTEAFF.

This clone came up once. The J gene is TRBJ1-4, the V gene TRBV7-8; maybe TRBD1 (5 bases). This CDR3 has 17 amino acids. In germline, CDR1 is SGHVS, CDR2 FQNEAQ. V shed 1 base and J shed 0 bases, with 12 bases lying between them. The chain's CDR3 is CASSLVGTAATNEKLFF. CDR3 DNA: TGTGCCAGCAGCTTAGTAGGGACCGCGGCAACTAATGAAAAACTGTTTTTT.

CDR3 DNA sequence: TGTGCCAGCAGCCCCCGGGTCCCTGGGGCCAACGTCCTGACTTTC. It yields the protein CASSPRVPGANVLTF. The chain joins TRBV9 to TRBJ2-6; D uncertain. Between the trimmed V and J ends, which lost 4 bases and 2 bases, there was a span of 10 bases. Germline loops: CDR1 SGDLS, CDR2 YYNGEE. The CDR3 consists of 15 residues.

V usage is TRBV9 and J usage is TRBJ1-3, with 8 positions matching TRBD1. J lost 2 bases, V lost 4 bases, and 8 bases had no gene match. CDR1 SGDLS and CDR2 YYNGEE come from the germline V gene. CDR3 length: 16 amino acids. CDR3 nucleotide sequence: TGTGCCAGCAGCTTCGCCCCGACAGGGGCTGGAAACACCATATATTTT. It translates to CASSFAPTGAGNTIYF.

This clone was seen more than once but under ten times. This chain links TRBV5-4 with TRBJ2-3; the D is unclear. Germline values: CDR1 SGHNT, CDR2 YYREEE (reference sequence). V was trimmed by 4 bases and J by 4 bases, leaving 10 bases between them. The CDR3 sequence is 13 residues long. The CDR3 DNA sequence: TGTGCCAGCAGCCTACGTGGGGCAGATACGCAGTATTTT. It is translated as CASSLRGADTQYF.

The rearrangement joins TRBV11-2 to TRBJ2-7; 7 positions match TRBD2. The junction had 14 bases not matched to a gene; V was cut back by 5 bases and J by 7 bases. This CDR3 region has 15 residues. Germline V gene sequence: CDR1 SGHAT, CDR2 FQNNGV. The CDR3 DNA reads TGTGCCAGCAGCGACCCGTGGGGAGGGGTAGGGGAGCAGTACTTC. Amino acid sequence: CASSDPWGGVGEQYF.

This clone was observed once. The chain carries TRBV6-1 and TRBJ2-7, with D uncertain. V shed 1 base and J shed 2 bases, with 12 bases lying between them. CDR3 length equals 15 residues. Germline lookup yields CDR1 MNHNS and CDR2 SASEGT. The CDR3 region is CASSEGGMLTYEQYF. CDR3 DNA: TGTGCCAGCAGTGAAGGGGGAATGCTGACCTACGAGCAGTACTTC.